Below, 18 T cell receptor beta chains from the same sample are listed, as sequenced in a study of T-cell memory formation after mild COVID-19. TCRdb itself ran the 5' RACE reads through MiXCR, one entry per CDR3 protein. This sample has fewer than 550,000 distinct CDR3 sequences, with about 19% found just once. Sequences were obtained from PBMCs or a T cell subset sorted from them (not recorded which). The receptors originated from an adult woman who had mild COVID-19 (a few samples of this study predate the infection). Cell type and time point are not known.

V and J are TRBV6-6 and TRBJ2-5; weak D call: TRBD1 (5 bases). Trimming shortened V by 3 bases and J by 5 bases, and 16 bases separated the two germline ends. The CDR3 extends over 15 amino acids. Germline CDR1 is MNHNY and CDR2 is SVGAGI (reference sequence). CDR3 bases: TGTGCCAGCAGTTATCCCCAGGGCCAAGGGGAGACCCAGTACTTC. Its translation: CASSYPQGQGETQYF.

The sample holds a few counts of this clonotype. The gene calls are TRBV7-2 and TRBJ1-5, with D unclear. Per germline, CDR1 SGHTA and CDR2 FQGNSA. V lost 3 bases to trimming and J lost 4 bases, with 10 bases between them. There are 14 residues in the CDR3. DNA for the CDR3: TGTGCCAGCAGCTTGGGCTTGGGAAATCAGCCCCAGCATTTT. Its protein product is CASSLGLGNQPQHF.

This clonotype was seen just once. CDR3 sequence (DNA): TGTGCCAGCAGGGCCGGGACTAGCGGGGGGCTCTCCTACGAGCAGTACTTC. Its protein is CASRAGTSGGLSYEQYF. The chain recombines TRBV12-3 or TRBV12-4 with TRBJ2-7, with 15 nucleotides matching TRBD2. CDR3 length equals 17 residues. The V gene end was trimmed by 6 bases and the J gene end by 0 bases; junction bases not matched to a gene: 6.

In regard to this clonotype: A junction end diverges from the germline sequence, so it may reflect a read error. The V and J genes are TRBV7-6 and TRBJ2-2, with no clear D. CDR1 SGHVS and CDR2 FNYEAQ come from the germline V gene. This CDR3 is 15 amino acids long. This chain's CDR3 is CASSVASLEAGELFF. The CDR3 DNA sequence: TGTGCCAGCAGCGTAGCCTCCCTCGAGGCCGGGGAGCTGTTTTTT.

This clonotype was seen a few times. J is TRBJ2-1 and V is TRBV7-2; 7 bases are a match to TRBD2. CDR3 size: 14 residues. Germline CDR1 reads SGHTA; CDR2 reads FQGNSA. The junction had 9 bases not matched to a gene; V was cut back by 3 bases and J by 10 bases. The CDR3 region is CASSLDAGAGEQFF. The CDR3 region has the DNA TGTGCCAGCAGCTTGGACGCGGGAGCGGGGGAGCAGTTCTTC.

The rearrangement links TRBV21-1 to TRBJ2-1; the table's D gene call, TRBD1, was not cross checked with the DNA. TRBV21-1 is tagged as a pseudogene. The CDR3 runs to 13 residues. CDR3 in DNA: TGTGCCAGCAGCAGTCACCGGGTGTCAGTTCAGTTCTTC. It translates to CASSSHRVSVQFF.

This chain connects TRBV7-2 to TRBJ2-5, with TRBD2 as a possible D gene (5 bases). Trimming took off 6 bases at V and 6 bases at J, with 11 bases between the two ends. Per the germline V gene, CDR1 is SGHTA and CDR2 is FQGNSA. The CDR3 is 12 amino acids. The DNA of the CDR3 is TGTGCCAGCAGGAGAGGGATGAAGACCCAGTACTTC. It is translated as CASRRGMKTQYF.

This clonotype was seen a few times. The CDR3 loop reads CSARDPSGHPRETQYF. CDR3 coding DNA: TGCAGTGCTAGAGATCCTAGCGGCCACCCTCGGGAGACCCAGTACTTC. The chain links TRBV20-1 to TRBJ2-5; 7 nucleotides align to TRBD2. Germline V gene data show CDR1 as DFQATT and CDR2 as SNEGSKA (reference sequence). V shed 0 bases and J 5 bases; nucleotides not matched to a gene: 12. The CDR3 sequence is 16 residues long.

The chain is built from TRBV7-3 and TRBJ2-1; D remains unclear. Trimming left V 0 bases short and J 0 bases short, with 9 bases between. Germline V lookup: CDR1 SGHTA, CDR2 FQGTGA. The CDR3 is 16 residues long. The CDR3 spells CASSLTGWSSYNEQFF. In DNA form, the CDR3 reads TGTGCCAGCAGCTTAACAGGGTGGAGCTCCTACAATGAGCAGTTCTTC.

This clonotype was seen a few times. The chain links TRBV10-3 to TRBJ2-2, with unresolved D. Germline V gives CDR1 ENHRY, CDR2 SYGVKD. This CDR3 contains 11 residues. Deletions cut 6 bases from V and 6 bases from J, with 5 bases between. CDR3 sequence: CAISPPGELFF. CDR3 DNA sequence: TGTGCCATCAGCCCTCCCGGGGAGCTGTTTTTT.

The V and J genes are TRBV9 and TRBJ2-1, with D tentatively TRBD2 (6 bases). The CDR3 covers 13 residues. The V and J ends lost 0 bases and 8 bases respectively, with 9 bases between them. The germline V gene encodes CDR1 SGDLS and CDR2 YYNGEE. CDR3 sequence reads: CASSVGEVHEQFF. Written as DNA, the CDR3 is TGTGCCAGCAGCGTAGGGGAGGTCCATGAGCAGTTCTTC.

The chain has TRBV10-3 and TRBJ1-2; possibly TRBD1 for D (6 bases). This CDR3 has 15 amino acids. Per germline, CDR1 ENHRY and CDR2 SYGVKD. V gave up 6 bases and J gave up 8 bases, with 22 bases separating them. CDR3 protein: CAIRRPSQGSEGYTF. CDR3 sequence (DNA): TGTGCCATCAGAAGACCATCACAGGGCTCCGAGGGCTACACCTTC.

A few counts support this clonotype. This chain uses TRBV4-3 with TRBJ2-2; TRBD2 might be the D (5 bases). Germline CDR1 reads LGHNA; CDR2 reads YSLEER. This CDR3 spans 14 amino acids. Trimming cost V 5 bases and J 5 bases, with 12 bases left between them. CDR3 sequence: CASSFLRETGELFF. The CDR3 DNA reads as TGCGCCAGCAGCTTTTTGAGGGAGACCGGGGAGCTGTTTTTT.

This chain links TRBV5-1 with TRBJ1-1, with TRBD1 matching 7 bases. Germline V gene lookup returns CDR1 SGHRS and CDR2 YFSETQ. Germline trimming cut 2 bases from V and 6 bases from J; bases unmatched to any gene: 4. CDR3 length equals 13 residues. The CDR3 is CASSLEGAPEAFF. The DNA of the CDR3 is TGCGCCAGCAGCTTAGAGGGGGCCCCTGAAGCTTTCTTT.

CDR3 sequence: CASSSRGGFHYGYTF. Here the CDR3 DNA reads TGTGCCAGCAGCTCCCGGGGTGGGTTTCACTATGGCTACACCTTC. V is TRBV7-9 and J is TRBJ1-2; D is uncertain. The germline V gene has CDR1 SEHNR and CDR2 FQNEAQ (reference sequence). CDR3 size: 15 residues. V lost 4 bases and J 3 bases, leaving 15 bases between the germline ends.

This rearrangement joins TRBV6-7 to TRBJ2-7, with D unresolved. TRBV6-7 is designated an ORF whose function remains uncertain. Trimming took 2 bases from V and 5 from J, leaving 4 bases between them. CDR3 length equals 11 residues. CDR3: CASSYRHEQYF. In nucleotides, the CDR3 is TGTGCCAGCAGTTACAGGCACGAGCAGTACTTC.

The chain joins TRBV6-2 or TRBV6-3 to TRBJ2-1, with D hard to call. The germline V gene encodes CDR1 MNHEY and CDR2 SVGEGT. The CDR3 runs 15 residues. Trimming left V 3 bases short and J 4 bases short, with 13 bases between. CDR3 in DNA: TGTGCCAGCAGTTATACGAGCATTCTGTACAATGAGCAGTTCTTC. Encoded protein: CASSYTSILYNEQFF.

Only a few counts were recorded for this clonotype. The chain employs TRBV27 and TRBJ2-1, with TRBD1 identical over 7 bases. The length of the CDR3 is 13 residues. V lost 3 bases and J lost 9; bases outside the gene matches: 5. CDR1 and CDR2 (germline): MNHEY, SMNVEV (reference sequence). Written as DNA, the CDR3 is TGTGCCAGCAGTTTCTACAGGGGCGGTGAGCAGTTCTTC. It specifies CASSFYRGGEQFF.